One sample yielded the 3 T cell receptor beta chains listed below, sequenced in a study of post-analysis software for immune sequencing data. Carried by the TCR beta cDNA libraries were unique molecular identifiers. One entry per CDR3 protein results from TCRdb running MiXCR on the PCR reads. This sample yields hundreds of thousands of distinct CDR3 sequences, of which 30% are seen a single time; roughly 0.54% belongs to the top ten. No antigen is known for these receptors. Whole-study findings and limits: Four to six TRBV segments were significantly more frequent in patients than in controls. TRBV5-6, TRBV5-1 and TRBV20-1 were among these segments.

The sequenced material came from blood. Receptor source: a girl aged 10 to 17 with multiple sclerosis.

In its sample, this clonotype was seen a few times. This chain connects TRBV7-2 to TRBJ1-2; TRBD1 is a possible D gene (5 bases). The CDR3 spans 15 residues. V shed 5 bases and J shed 4 bases, with 17 bases lying between them. Germline CDR1 and CDR2: SGHTA and FQGNSA. CDR3 sequence reads: CASSPTRDGRYGYTF. Here the CDR3 DNA reads TGTGCCAGCAGCCCAACCCGGGACGGCCGCTATGGCTACACCTTC. The variable domain in full, completed from reference TRBV7-2 and TRBJ1-2, reads GAGVSQSPSNKVTEKGKDVELRCDPISGHTALYWYRQSLGQGLEFLIYFQGNSAPDKSGLPSDRFSAERTGGSVSTLTIQRTQQEDSAVYLCASSPTRDGRYGYTFGSGTRLTVV.

There are a few counts of this clonotype. This sequence joins TRBV18 and TRBJ2-5; 7 bases fit TRBD2. Germline loops: CDR1 KGHSH, CDR2 LQKENI. There are 14 residues in the CDR3. V lost 6 bases to trimming and J lost 5 bases; unmatched junction nucleotides: 9. This CDR3 is CASSAPGGTETQYF. The CDR3 nucleotides read TGTGCCAGCTCTGCGCCGGGAGGAACGGAGACCCAGTACTTC.

The chain has TRBV6-5 and TRBJ1-1; 8 nucleotides line up with TRBD1. Trimming took 7 bases from V and 6 from J; bases not matched to a gene: 16. The CDR3 runs to 16 residues. CDR1 and CDR2 (germline): MNHEY, SVGAGI. CDR3 nucleotide sequence: TGTGCCAGCACCAAAACGACAGGGGCCAAATACTCTGAAGCTTTCTTT. Protein product: CASTKTTGAKYSEAFF.